This section outlines one T cell receptor beta chain sequence together with its context. Its antigen is unknown. The data were obtained in a study of cytomegalovirus exposure and HLA in healthy donors. The PCR used 60 Vbeta and 13 Jbeta primers. Clones were read by immunoSEQ multiplex PCR, and TCRdb kept only the in-frame ones, dropping some. The sample holds approximately 190,000 clones, around 86% seen once. Per germline, CDR1 MNHEY and CDR2 SMNVEV (reference sequence). The V segment lost 0 bases and the J segment 2 bases; nucleotides outside the gene matches: 4. This CDR3 comprises 16 residues. Study outcomes and limitations: Reported results showed that the classifier diagnosed cytomegalovirus status with high specificity and sensitivity. In vitro confirmation showed a few CMV-associated chains to be CMV antigen specific. An observed cluster of highly shared sequence variants was recorded as a likely sequencing artifact. Later genetic work tied a missense DCLRE1C variant to beta-chain V and J trimming.

This receptor was identified in a woman in her fifties or sixties in good health and CMV-seropositive. What was sequenced was PBMCs. The rearrangement joins TRBV27 to TRBJ1-2; 9 nucleotides align to TRBD1. The CDR3 loop reads CASSLSTGGRNYGYTF. Written as DNA, the CDR3 is TGTGCCAGCAGTTTATCCACAGGGGGCAGAAACTATGGCTACACCTTC.